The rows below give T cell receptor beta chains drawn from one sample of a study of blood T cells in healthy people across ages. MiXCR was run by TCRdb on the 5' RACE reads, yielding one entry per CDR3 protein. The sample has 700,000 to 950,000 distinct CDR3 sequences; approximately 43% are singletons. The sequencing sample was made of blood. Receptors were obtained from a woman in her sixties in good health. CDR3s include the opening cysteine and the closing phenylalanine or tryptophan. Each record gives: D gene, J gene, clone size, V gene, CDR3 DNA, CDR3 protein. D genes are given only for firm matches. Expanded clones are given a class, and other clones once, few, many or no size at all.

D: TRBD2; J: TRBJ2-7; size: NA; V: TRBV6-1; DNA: TGTGCCAGCCACATCTGGGGCGGGGGAACCTCCTACGAGCAGTACTTC; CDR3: CASHIWGGGTSYEQYF
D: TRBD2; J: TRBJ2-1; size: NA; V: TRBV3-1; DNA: TGTGCCAGCAGCCAGGAAAATGCCGGGACTAGCGGGATACGTGAGCAGTTCTTC; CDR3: CASSQENAGTSGIREQFF
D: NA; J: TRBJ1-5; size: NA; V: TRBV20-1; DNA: TGCAGTGCCCCGAGGGGGTCTGGTGGCAGGATCAATCAGCCCCAGCATTTT; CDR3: CSAPRGSGGRINQPQHF
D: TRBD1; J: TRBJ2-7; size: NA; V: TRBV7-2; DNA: TGTGCCTGCAGCTTACGCGGACAGGGTGCCTACGAGCAGTACTTC; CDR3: CACSLRGQGAYEQYF
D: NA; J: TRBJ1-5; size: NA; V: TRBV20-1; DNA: TGCAGTGCCAAAAGACAGAATCAGCCCCAGCATTTT; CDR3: CSAKRQNQPQHF
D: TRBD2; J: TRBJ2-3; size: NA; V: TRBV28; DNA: TGTGCCAGCAGCCATAGCGGGAGGACAGATACGCAGTATTTT; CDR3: CASSHSGRTDTQYF
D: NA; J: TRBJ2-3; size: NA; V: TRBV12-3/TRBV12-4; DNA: TGTGCCAGCAGTATTCTTGGGAGCACAGATACGCAGTATTTT; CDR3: CASSILGSTDTQYF
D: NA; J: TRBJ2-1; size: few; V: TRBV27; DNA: TGTGCCAGCACTAAGTATTGGGGGAGCTCCTACAATGAGCAGTTCTTC; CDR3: CASTKYWGSSYNEQFF
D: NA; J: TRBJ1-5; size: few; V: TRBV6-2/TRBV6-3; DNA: TGTGCCAGCGCCAGGGCGGGGAGGGATCAGCCCCAGCATTTT; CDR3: CASARAGRDQPQHF
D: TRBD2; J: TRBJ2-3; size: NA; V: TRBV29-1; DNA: TGCAGCGTTGAAGGCGGCGGGGGGAACACAGATACGCGGTATTTT; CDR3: CSVEGGGGNTDTRYF
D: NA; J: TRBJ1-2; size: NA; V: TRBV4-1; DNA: TGCGCCAGCAGCCAAACTCGGGGCTATGGCTACACCTTC; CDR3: CASSQTRGYGYTF
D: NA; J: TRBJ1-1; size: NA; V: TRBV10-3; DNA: TGTGCCATCAGTGATGGGCAGCACACTGAAGCTTTCTTT; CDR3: CAISDGQHTEAFF
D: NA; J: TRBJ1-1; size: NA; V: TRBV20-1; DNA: TGCAGTGCTAGTCCCGGGAGTGGGCCTGAAGCTTTCTTT; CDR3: CSASPGSGPEAFF
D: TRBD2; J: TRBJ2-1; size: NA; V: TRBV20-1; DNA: TGCAGTGCTAGAGGGACTAGCGGGCATAGCTCCTACAATGAGCAGTTCTTC; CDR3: CSARGTSGHSSYNEQFF
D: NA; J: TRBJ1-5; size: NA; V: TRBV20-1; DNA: TGCAGTGCTATTCAGGGCGATCAGCCCCAGCATTTT; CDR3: CSAIQGDQPQHF
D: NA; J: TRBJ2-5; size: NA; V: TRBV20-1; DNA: TGCAGTGCCCTCAGGGTCGAACAAGAGACCCAGTACTTC; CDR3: CSALRVEQETQYF
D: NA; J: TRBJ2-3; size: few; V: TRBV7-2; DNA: TGTGCCAGCAGCTTAGACTCTAGTCTCACAGATACGCAGTATTTT; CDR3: CASSLDSSLTDTQYF
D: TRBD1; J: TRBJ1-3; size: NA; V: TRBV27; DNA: TGTGCCAGCAGTCTCCGGGGACAGGGTTTTGGGGCTGGAAACACCATATATTTT; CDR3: CASSLRGQGFGAGNTIYF
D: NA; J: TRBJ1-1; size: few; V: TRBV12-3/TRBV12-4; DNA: TGTGCCAGCAGTGACAACAGGGCGGGGAACACTGAAGCTTTCTTT; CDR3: CASSDNRAGNTEAFF
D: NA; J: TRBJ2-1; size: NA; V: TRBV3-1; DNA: TGTGCCAGCAGCCAAGGGAAGAGGGACTACAATGAGCAGTTCTTC; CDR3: CASSQGKRDYNEQFF
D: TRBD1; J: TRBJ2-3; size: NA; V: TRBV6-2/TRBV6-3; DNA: TGTGCCAGCAGGAGACAGGGGGTCGGCACAGATACGCAGTATTTT; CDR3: CASRRQGVGTDTQYF
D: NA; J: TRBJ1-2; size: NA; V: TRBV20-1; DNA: TGCAGTGCTAGAGATTCGGCTGGAGGGAGGGATGGCTACACCTTC; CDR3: CSARDSAGGRDGYTF
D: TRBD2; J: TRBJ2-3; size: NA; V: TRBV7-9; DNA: TGTGCCAGCACCATTCTGGACGAGCGGGATTCAGGTACGCAGTATTTT; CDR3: CASTILDERDSGTQYF
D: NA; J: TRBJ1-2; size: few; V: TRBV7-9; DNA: TGTGCCAGCAGCCCCGGGAATGATGGCTACACCTTC; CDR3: CASSPGNDGYTF
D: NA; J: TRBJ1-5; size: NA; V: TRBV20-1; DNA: TGCAGTGCTAGAGATGCGGAAAGCAATCAGCCCCAGCATTTT; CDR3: CSARDAESNQPQHF
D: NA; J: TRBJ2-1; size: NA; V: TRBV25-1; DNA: TGTGCCAGCAGTGAATATGGGCGATCTAACTACAATGAGCAGTTCTTC; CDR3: CASSEYGRSNYNEQFF
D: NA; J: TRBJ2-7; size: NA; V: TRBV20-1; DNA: TGCAGTGCTAGAGGGCAGGGCGGTTGGGAGCAGTACTTC; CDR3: CSARGQGGWEQYF
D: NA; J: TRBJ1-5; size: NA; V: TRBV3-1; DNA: TGTGCCAGCAGCCAAGACGCCCGATTAAATCAGCCCCAGCATTTT; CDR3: CASSQDARLNQPQHF
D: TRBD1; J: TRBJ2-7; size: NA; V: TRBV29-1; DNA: TGCAGCGGGACAGGGGGTCTGGGCGAGCAGTACTTC; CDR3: CSGTGGLGEQYF
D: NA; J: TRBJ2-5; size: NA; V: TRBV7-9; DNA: TGTGCCAGCACAAAGGAGGGGGAGCAGTACTTC; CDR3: CASTKEGEQYF
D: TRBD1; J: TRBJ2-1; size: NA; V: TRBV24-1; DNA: TGTGCCACCAGTGAACGGACAGGTGGAAAGTATGAGCAGTTCTTC; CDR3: CATSERTGGKYEQFF
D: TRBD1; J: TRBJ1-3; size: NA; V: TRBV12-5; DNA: TGTGCTAGGGGTCCGGGGACAGGCGGAAACACCATATATTTT; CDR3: CARGPGTGGNTIYF
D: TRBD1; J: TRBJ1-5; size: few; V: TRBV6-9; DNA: TGTGCCAGCAGCCCGACAGGGGGTAGCAATCAGCCCCAGCATTTT; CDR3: CASSPTGGSNQPQHF
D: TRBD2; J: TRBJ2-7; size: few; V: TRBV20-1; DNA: TGCAGTGCTAGTGGAAGCGGGGGTTACTCCTACGAGCAGTACTTC; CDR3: CSASGSGGYSYEQYF
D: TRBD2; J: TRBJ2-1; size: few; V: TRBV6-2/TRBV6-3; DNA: TGTGCCAGCAGTAGACCGGGACTAGCGGGAGACAATGAGCAGTTCTTC; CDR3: CASSRPGLAGDNEQFF
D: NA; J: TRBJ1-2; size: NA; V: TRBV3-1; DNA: TGTGCCAGCAGCGTCGGAAGCTATGGCTACACCTTC; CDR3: CASSVGSYGYTF
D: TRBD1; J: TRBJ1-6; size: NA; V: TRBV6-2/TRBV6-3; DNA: TGTGCCAGCAGGACGGGACAGCGAGGTAATTCACCCCTCCACTTT; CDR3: CASRTGQRGNSPLHF
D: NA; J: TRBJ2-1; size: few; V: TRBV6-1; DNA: TGTGCTGGGGGAAGGTACAATGAGCAGTTCTTC; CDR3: CAGGRYNEQFF
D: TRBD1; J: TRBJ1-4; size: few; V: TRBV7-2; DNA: TGTGCCAGCAGACCCACAGGGGGTATAGAAAAACTGTTTTTT; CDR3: CASRPTGGIEKLFF
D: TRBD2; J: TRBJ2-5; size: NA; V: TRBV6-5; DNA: TGTGCCAGCAGTTACCCTGGGACTAGCGGAGAGACCCAGTACTTC; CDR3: CASSYPGTSGETQYF
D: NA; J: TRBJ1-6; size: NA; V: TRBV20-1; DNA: TGCAGTGCTAGGGCAGGGGATAATTCACCCCTCCACTTT; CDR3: CSARAGDNSPLHF
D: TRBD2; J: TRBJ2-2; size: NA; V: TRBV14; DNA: TGTGCCAGCAGATCTACTAGCGGATACACCGGGGAGCTGTTTTTT; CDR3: CASRSTSGYTGELFF
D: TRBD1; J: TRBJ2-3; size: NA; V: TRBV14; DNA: TGTGCCAGCAGCCAAGAAGGACAGGGTCGGCGGGATACGCAGTATTTT; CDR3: CASSQEGQGRRDTQYF
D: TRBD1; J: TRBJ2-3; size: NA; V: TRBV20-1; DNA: TGCAGTGCTGGGGACAGGGGGCAGATCACAGATACGCAGTATTTT; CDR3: CSAGDRGQITDTQYF
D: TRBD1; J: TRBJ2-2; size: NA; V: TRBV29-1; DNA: TGCAGCGTTGTATCCGGGACAGCGAACACCGGGGAGCTGTTTTTT; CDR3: CSVVSGTANTGELFF
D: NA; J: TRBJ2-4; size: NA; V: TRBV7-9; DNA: TGTGCCAGCAGCGTCAGTGTAGCCAAAAACATTCAGTACTTC; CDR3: CASSVSVAKNIQYF
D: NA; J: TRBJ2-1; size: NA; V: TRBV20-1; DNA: TGCAGTGCTAGAGATGGCATCTCCTACAATGAGCAGTTCTTC; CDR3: CSARDGISYNEQFF
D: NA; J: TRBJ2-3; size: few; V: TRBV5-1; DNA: TGCGCCAGCAGCTTGAGGTCGGGAGATACGCAGTATTTT; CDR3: CASSLRSGDTQYF
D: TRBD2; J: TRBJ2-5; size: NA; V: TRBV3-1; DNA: TGTGCCAGCAGCCAACAAGCGGGAGTCCAGGAGACCCAGTACTTC; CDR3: CASSQQAGVQETQYF
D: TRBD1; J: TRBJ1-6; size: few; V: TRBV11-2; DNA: TGTGCCAGCAGCCAGGTGCAGGGGGATTCACCCCTCCACTTT; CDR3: CASSQVQGDSPLHF
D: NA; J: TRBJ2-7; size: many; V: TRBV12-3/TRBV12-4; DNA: TGTGCCAGCAGTTTAGACAGGATTTACGAGCAGTACTTC; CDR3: CASSLDRIYEQYF
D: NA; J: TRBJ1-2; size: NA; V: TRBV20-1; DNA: TGCAGTGCTAGAGATACGGCGAAGTATGGCTACACCTTC; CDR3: CSARDTAKYGYTF
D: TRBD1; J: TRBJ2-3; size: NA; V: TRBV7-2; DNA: TGTGCCAGCAGCTTGCAGGGGGCCCCCGCAGATACGCAGTATTTT; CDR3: CASSLQGAPADTQYF